The 11 T cell receptor beta chains below all came from one sample that was sequenced in a study of siplizumab effects on memory and regulatory T cells. Sequenced by immunoSEQ multiplex PCR; TCRdb stores in-frame clones only, minus some. Among approximately 100,000 clones listed, around 95% were seen once. Sequenced material: Tregs sorted from blood. These TCRs come from a human donor in good health.

The chain carries TRBV18 and TRBJ2-2, with D possibly being TRBD1 (5 bases). This CDR3 spans 14 amino acids. In germline, CDR1 is KGHSH, CDR2 LQKENI. Trimming took off 4 bases at V and 5 bases at J, with 11 bases between the two ends. The CDR3 reads CASSLIQATGELFF. The CDR3 DNA reads as TGTGCCAGCTCACTAATACAGGCTACCGGGGAGCTGTTTTTT.

The J gene is TRBJ2-5, the V gene TRBV18; tentatively, D is TRBD2 (5 bases). The CDR3 sequence is 17 residues long. CDR1 KGHSH and CDR2 LQKENI come from the germline V gene. The V end was cut by 4 bases, the J end by 2 bases, with 20 bases between. CDR3 nucleotide sequence: TGTGCCAGCTCACTTCTTGGGCCGAGAGGGATACAAGAGACCCAGTACTTC. Translating gives CASSLLGPRGIQETQYF.

This chain connects TRBV6-6 to TRBJ1-2, with D hard to call. V was cut by 0 bases and J by 0 bases, with 11 bases left in between. Germline loops: CDR1 MNHNY, CDR2 SVGAGI (reference sequence). The CDR3 length is 16 residues. CDR3 amino acids: CASSYSTLTPNYGYTF. The CDR3, as DNA: TGTGCCAGCAGTTACTCGACTCTCACCCCTAACTATGGCTACACCTTC.

CDR3 in DNA: TGTGCCAGCAGCCCTCTGGGGCTAACTCCCTACGAGCAGTACTTC. Translation: CASSPLGLTPYEQYF. The chain recombines TRBV14 with TRBJ2-7, with a weak D call TRBD1 (5 bases). The CDR3 sequence is 15 residues long. The germline V gene encodes CDR1 SGHDN and CDR2 FVKESK. The germline V and J ends were trimmed by 4 bases and 2 bases, with 15 bases remaining between them.

The chain is built from TRBV27 and TRBJ1-1; the D is unclear. V was shortened by 6 bases and J by 4 bases, with 12 bases between the two germline ends. The CDR3 has 13 amino acids. Germline V gene data show CDR1 as MNHEY and CDR2 as SMNVEV (reference sequence). In DNA form, the CDR3 reads TGTGCCAGCAGCGTCGGAGTTGGCACTGAAGCTTTCTTT. The encoded protein is CASSVGVGTEAFF.

CDR3 sequence: CASSQGTGEGLGIYGYTF. The DNA for the CDR3 is TGTGCCAGCAGCCAAGGCACGGGGGAGGGGCTGGGGATCTATGGCTACACCTTC. J is TRBJ1-2 and V is TRBV4-2, with a weak D call TRBD1 (5 bases). CDR1 is LGHNA and CDR2 is YNFKEQ in the germline V gene. This CDR3 has 18 amino acids. The V end lost 1 base, the J end lost 4 bases, and 22 bases lay between the germline ends.

The chain joins TRBV28 to TRBJ1-1, with a weak D call TRBD1 (5 bases). The CDR3 totals 14 residues. Germline CDR1 is MDHEN and CDR2 is SYDVKM. V was trimmed by 3 bases and J by 6 bases, leaving 14 bases between them. Here the CDR3 reads CASSLIGGVPEAFF. The CDR3 DNA follows: TGTGCCAGCAGTTTGATAGGAGGGGTCCCTGAAGCTTTCTTT. Full variable domain (missing parts from reference TRBV28 and TRBJ1-1): DVKVTQSSRYLVKRTGEKVFLECVQDMDHENMFWYRQDPGLGLRLIYFSYDVKMKEKGDIPEGYSVSREKKERFSLILESASTNQTSMYLCASSLIGGVPEAFFGQGTRLTVV.

The chain uses TRBV18 and TRBJ2-7; 11 nucleotides match TRBD2. The CDR3 runs 14 residues. Germline-derived CDR1 and CDR2 are KGHSH and LQKENI. After removal of 4 bases from V and 4 bases from J, the junction contained 3 bases not matched to a gene. The CDR3: CASSRGLAAYEQYF. The DNA of the CDR3 is TGTGCCAGCTCACGGGGACTAGCGGCTTACGAGCAGTACTTC.

This sequence joins TRBV5-1 and TRBJ1-3; D may be TRBD1 (5 bases). The germline V gene has CDR1 SGHRS and CDR2 YFSETQ. This CDR3 has 17 amino acids. Trimming took off 0 bases at V and 4 bases at J, with 17 bases between the two ends. In nucleotides, the CDR3 is TGCGCCAGCAGCTTGGTCTCTTTTGGGGGTGTCGGAAACACCATATATTTT. Translating gives CASSLVSFGGVGNTIYF.

V and J are TRBV10-1 and TRBJ2-7, with 10 bases lining up with TRBD2. J was trimmed by 7 bases and V by 3 bases; bases with no gene match: 9. Germline V gene sequence: CDR1 WNHNN, CDR2 SYGVQD (reference sequence). The CDR3 extends over 15 amino acids. The CDR3 DNA sequence: TGCGCCAGCAGTGAACTAGCGGGAATCCCGGGGGAGCAGTACTTC. Protein product: CASSELAGIPGEQYF.

The gene calls are TRBV9 and TRBJ2-3, with 7 bases matching TRBD2. The germline V gene has CDR1 SGDLS and CDR2 YYNGEE. CDR3 length: 15 residues. Trimming removed 0 bases from V and 5 bases from J; junction bases left unmatched: 6. The CDR3 sequence: CASSVALAARDTQYF. In DNA, the CDR3 is TGTGCCAGCAGCGTAGCTCTAGCGGCAAGAGATACGCAGTATTTT.